The rows below give T cell receptor beta chains drawn from one sample of a study of blood T cell repertoires in COVID-19. TCRdb's copy holds only in-frame clones and misses some; the assay was immunoSEQ multiplex PCR. Of around 340,000 clones listed, 65% to 85% are singletons. The specimen was peripheral blood. All receptors come from a man aged 25-40 years with active or convalescent COVID-19. The CDR3 runs from the conserved cysteine through the conserved F or W. A D gene is named only where the DNA matches it firmly. Clone sizes are given selectively: once, few, many, or a class where the clone is expanded.

j_call v_call clone_size d_call cdr3_nt cdr3_aa
TRBJ1-2 TRBV7-9 NA NA TGTGCCAGCAGCTTAAAGCGTCGGGACTATGGCTACACCTTC CASSLKRRDYGYTF
TRBJ2-7 TRBV11-3 once TRBD2 TGTGCCAGCTCCGGAAGCGGGGGACCATACGAGCAGTACTTC CASSGSGGPYEQYF
TRBJ2-7 TRBV30 NA NA TGTGCCTGGAGTAGGGACACCGCCTACGAGCAGTACTTC CAWSRDTAYEQYF
TRBJ2-7 TRBV6-5 once NA TGTGCCAGCAGTTACTCGACTGGGGGCAGCTACGAGCAGTACTTC CASSYSTGGSYEQYF
TRBJ2-6 TRBV2 NA NA TGTGCCAGCACTGAAGGTCTCAGCTCTGGGGCCAACGTCCTGACTTTC CASTEGLSSGANVLTF
TRBJ1-1 TRBV30 NA NA TGTGCCTGGAGTGGCTCCCGGGGGAGACCTTTCTTT CAWSGSRGRPFF
TRBJ2-1 TRBV9 NA NA TGTGCCAGCAGCCAGAGCGACAACCTAGGTCTCACAGGTGAGCAGTTCTTC CASSQSDNLGLTGEQFF
TRBJ1-1 TRBV7-2 few NA TGTGCCAGCAGCTTAGACACTTCGGATTTGAGGACTGAAGCTTTCTTT CASSLDTSDLRTEAFF
TRBJ1-3 TRBV7-2 NA TRBD1 TGTGCCAGCAGCATCAGGACAGGAGGTGGAAACACCATATATTTT CASSIRTGGGNTIYF
TRBJ1-5 TRBV19 NA TRBD1 TGTGCCAGTAGTATTCAGGGGGCATCCTCCCGTCAGCCCCAGCATTTT CASSIQGASSRQPQHF
TRBJ2-7 TRBV5-6 NA TRBD2 TGTGCCAGCAGCTCCTTTAGACTAGCGGACTACGAGCAGTACTTC CASSSFRLADYEQYF
TRBJ2-1 TRBV9 NA TRBD2 TGTGCCAGCAGCGTAGCGCCTAGCGGGGGACACAATGAGCAGTTCTTC CASSVAPSGGHNEQFF
TRBJ1-1 TRBV7-8 NA TRBD1 TGTGCCAGCAGCTTAGCGCATGGACAGGGGGTCAACACTGAAGCTTTCTTT CASSLAHGQGVNTEAFF
TRBJ2-7 TRBV7-8 NA TRBD2 TGTGCCAGCAGCGGGTGGACTAGTGGCACCTACGAGCAGTACTTC CASSGWTSGTYEQYF
TRBJ1-3 TRBV18 once NA TGTGCCAGCTCCGTCGATGGGGGCTTCAGAAACACCATATATTTT CASSVDGGFRNTIYF
TRBJ2-7 TRBV5-6 once NA TGTGCCAGCAGCTTGGGGGTAGGGGTTTACGACGAGCAGTACTTC CASSLGVGVYDEQYF
TRBJ2-2 TRBV27 NA TRBD2 TGTGCCAGCAGTAGCCCTAGCGGGGGGAACACCGGGGAGCTGTTTTTT CASSSPSGGNTGELFF
TRBJ1-5 TRBV18 NA NA TGTGCCAGCTCGCGACTGCACCTTTCCAATCAGCCCCAGCATTTT CASSRLHLSNQPQHF
TRBJ2-2 TRBV5-4 NA NA TGTGCCAGCAGCTTGCTTATGGCGGGGACGAACACCGGGGAGCTGTTTTTT CASSLLMAGTNTGELFF
TRBJ1-4 TRBV7-2 NA NA TGTGCCAGCAGCTTTGGGCAGTATAATGAAAAACTGTTTTTT CASSFGQYNEKLFF
TRBJ2-1 TRBV7-9 NA NA TGTGCCAGCAGCTTTGTGCGCAATGAGCAGTTCTTC CASSFVRNEQFF
TRBJ2-3 TRBV2 few TRBD2 TGTGCCAGCAGTGTTAGCGGGAGCCCCTCAGATACGCAGTATTTT CASSVSGSPSDTQYF
TRBJ2-1 TRBV28 NA NA TGTGCCAGCAGTTTAAGACTAGATTGGTACAATGAGCAGTTCTTC CASSLRLDWYNEQFF
TRBJ1-1 TRBV6-2/TRBV6-3 NA TRBD1 TGTGCCAGCAGTTCCAACAGACAGGGCAAAGCTTTCTTT CASSSNRQGKAFF
TRBJ1-4 TRBV5-1 NA NA TGCGCCAGCAGCCCGGACAGCGGGGTTAATGAAAAACTGTTTTTT CASSPDSGVNEKLFF
TRBJ1-6 TRBV9 NA TRBD1 TGTGCCAGCAGCGAAGGGACAGGGGGCCCACCCCTCCACTTT CASSEGTGGPPLHF
TRBJ1-2 TRBV4-2 NA TRBD1 TGTGCCAGCAGCCAAGAATTACGACAGGGGGACTACTATGGCTACACCTTC CASSQELRQGDYYGYTF
TRBJ2-4 TRBV7-5 NA NA TGTACCTCGAGGGCCCGAGGACCCATAGCCAAAAACATTCAGTACTTC CTSRARGPIAKNIQYF
TRBJ2-3 TRBV6-5 once NA TGTGCCACCTCAATAGGGGGGGGAGGCCCAGATACGCAGTATTTT CATSIGGGGPDTQYF
TRBJ1-2 TRBV28 NA TRBD1 TGTGCCAGCAGTCGACAGGGTAACTATGGCTACACCTTC CASSRQGNYGYTF
TRBJ2-4 TRBV6-2/TRBV6-3 NA NA TGTGCCAGCAGCATCCCACCGGGTGTCCTAGCCAAAAACATTCAGTACTTC CASSIPPGVLAKNIQYF
TRBJ2-1 TRBV29-1 NA TRBD1 TGCAGCGTTGAAGATATTTCGGGACAGGGCTATCCGTTCTTC CSVEDISGQGYPFF
TRBJ2-2 TRBV4-3 once TRBD1 TGCGCCAGCAGCCGCCTTCAGGGGGCGGGCACCGGGGAGCTGTTTTTT CASSRLQGAGTGELFF
TRBJ2-1 TRBV6-2/TRBV6-3 NA TRBD1 TGTGCCAGCAGTTTCCTACAGGGGGCCCAATACAATGAGCAGTTCTTC CASSFLQGAQYNEQFF
TRBJ2-2 TRBV2 NA NA TGTGCCACACTACAGGGCTCGCACACCGGGGAGCTGTTTTTT CATLQGSHTGELFF
TRBJ2-1 TRBV30 few TRBD2 TGTGCCTGGAGTAGGGGACTAGCTGACAATGAGCAGTTCTTC CAWSRGLADNEQFF
TRBJ2-7 TRBV9 NA NA TGTGCCAGCAGCGTCAGCGACGCGCCTCAGGGGGAGCAGTACTTC CASSVSDAPQGEQYF
TRBJ2-5 TRBV18 NA NA TGTGCCAGCTCACCACCATTAGGGGAAAACTTCCAAGAGACCCAGTACTTC CASSPPLGENFQETQYF
TRBJ2-1 TRBV28 NA TRBD2 TGTGCCAGCAGTACTCAACTAGCGGGGGAGCAGTTCTTC CASSTQLAGEQFF
TRBJ1-2 TRBV4-3 NA NA TGCGCCAGCAGCCAAACAAAGGGGAACTATGGCTACACCTTC CASSQTKGNYGYTF
TRBJ2-2 TRBV6-1 NA NA TGTGCCAGCAGTGAAATAGGGGTTAGCGGGGAGCTGTTTTTT CASSEIGVSGELFF
TRBJ2-1 TRBV6-6 NA NA TGTGCCAGCAGTTCCGGTCCGGGTGAGCAGTTCTTC CASSSGPGEQFF
TRBJ2-1 TRBV9 NA NA TGTGCCAGCAGCGTAGGCAGTTACAATGAGCAGTTCTTC CASSVGSYNEQFF
TRBJ2-7 TRBV12-5 NA NA TGTGCTAGTGGTTTGGGGACAAGTCCGCGCGAGCAGTACTTC CASGLGTSPREQYF
TRBJ1-4 TRBV5-1 once TRBD1 TGCGCCAGCAGCTTCGGACAGGGGAGTGAAAAACTGTTTTTT CASSFGQGSEKLFF
TRBJ1-2 TRBV5-5 NA TRBD1 TGTGCCAGCAGCTTACTCGGGACAGGGAACAACTATGGCTACACCTTC CASSLLGTGNNYGYTF
TRBJ2-1 TRBV19 NA NA TGTGCCAGTAGTCCGTTTTGGCGGGACTCCTACAATGAGCAGTTCTTC CASSPFWRDSYNEQFF
TRBJ1-5 TRBV6-5 NA TRBD1 TGTGCCAGCAGTTACTCAAACAGGGGCGTTCAGCATTTT CASSYSNRGVQHF
TRBJ1-5 TRBV12-3/TRBV12-4 NA TRBD1 TGTGCCAGCAGTTTGACAGGGGGTCAGCCCCAGCATTTT CASSLTGGQPQHF